These 9 T cell receptor beta chains came from one sample sequenced in a study of cytomegalovirus exposure and HLA in healthy donors. Researchers ran the PCR with 60 Vbeta and 13 Jbeta primers. Sequencing used immunoSEQ multiplex PCR; TCRdb keeps in-frame clones, though not all of them. The repertoire consists of about 76,000 clones, with 73% occurring once and the leading ten covering about 16%. The sequenced sample was PBMCs. Receptors were obtained from a woman in her forties in good health and CMV-seropositive.

The sample holds one count of this clone. The same CDR3 can be traced to other DNA sequences in this sample. The chain joins TRBV30 to TRBJ1-5; a weak D match, TRBD1 (5 bases). Germline V gene sequence: CDR1 GTSNPN, CDR2 SVGIG (reference sequence). The V end was cut by 3 bases, the J end by 6 bases, with 12 bases between. The CDR3 has 13 amino acids. In DNA, the CDR3 is TGTGCCTGGAGCGTACGGGGGTTTCAGCCCCAGCATTTT. It encodes CAWSVRGFQPQHF.

This clone has a handful of counts. One junction end disagrees with the germline gene, perhaps due to a read error. J is TRBJ1-1 and V is TRBV28, with D perhaps matching TRBD1 (6 bases). There are 15 residues in the CDR3. CDR1 and CDR2 from the germline V gene are MDHEN and SYDVKM. CDR3 region: CASSLYGQRNSEAFF. The CDR3 DNA sequence: TGTGCCAGCAGTTTATATGGACAGCGGAACTCTGAAGCTTTCTTT.

V usage is TRBV28 and J usage is TRBJ2-7, with D unclear. The CDR3 has 11 residues. The germline CDR1 and CDR2 sequences are MDHEN and SYDVKM. With 5 bases removed from V and 5 bases from J, the gap between germline ends came to 7 bases. The CDR3 DNA is TGTGCCAGCAGTCCTCGTCACGAGCAGTACTTC. Residues: CASSPRHEQYF.

A note on this clone: Compared with germline, one end of the junction differs, possibly owing to a read error. This sequence joins TRBV7-9 and TRBJ2-7, with D uncertain. This CDR3 is 13 amino acids long. The V gene's germline CDR1 is SEHNR and CDR2 FQNEAQ (reference sequence). The CDR3 sequence: CSSSREARYEQYF. The CDR3 DNA reads TGTTCCAGCAGTCGAGAAGCCCGCTACGAGCAGTACTTC. Full variable domain (outside the CDR3, taken from reference TRBV7-9 and TRBJ2-7): DTGVSQNPRHKITKRGQNVTFRCDPISEHNRLYWYRQTLGQGPEFLTYFQNEAQLEKSRLLSDRFSAERPKGSFSTLEIQRTEQGDSAMYLCSSSREARYEQYFGPGTRLTVT.

This rearrangement joins TRBV5-4 to TRBJ2-3; D unclear. Germline V gene data show CDR1 as SGHNT and CDR2 as YYREEE (reference sequence). The CDR3 totals 13 residues. Trimming took off 4 bases at V and 11 bases at J, with 17 bases between the two ends. The CDR3 coding sequence is TGTGCCAGCAGCCCATCAAACAATCAGGTGCAGTATTTT. The encoded protein is CASSPSNNQVQYF.

Only a few counts were recorded for this clone. CDR3 residues: CASSLQPSTPLHF. In DNA, the CDR3 is TGTGCCAGCAGCTTACAACCGAGCACACCCCTCCACTTT. V usage is TRBV7-2 and J usage is TRBJ1-6, with D unresolved. V was cut by 2 bases and J by 11 bases, with 10 bases left in between. The germline V gene encodes CDR1 SGHTA and CDR2 FQGNSA. The CDR3 has 13 residues. The full variable domain, its missing parts supplied by reference TRBV7-2 and TRBJ1-6, is GAGVSQSPSNKVTEKGKDVELRCDPISGHTALYWYRQSLGQGLEFLIYFQGNSAPDKSGLPSDRFSAERTGGSVSTLTIQRTQQEDSAVYLCASSLQPSTPLHFGNGTRLTVT.

The V call is TRBV5-4, the J call TRBJ1-1; a possible D gene is TRBD1 (6 bases). CDR1 and CDR2 (germline): SGHNT, YYREEE (reference sequence). V shed 4 bases and J shed 4 bases, with 17 bases lying between them. This CDR3 comprises 15 residues. CDR3: CASSQLLRGSTEAFF. CDR3 in DNA: TGTGCCAGCAGCCAACTCTTGAGGGGGAGCACTGAAGCTTTCTTT.

This sequence joins TRBV5-1 and TRBJ1-1; no clear D. V was trimmed by 2 bases and J by 4 bases, leaving 15 bases between them. The CDR3 has 15 amino acids. The germline V gene encodes CDR1 SGHRS and CDR2 YFSETQ. Here the CDR3 DNA reads TGCGCCAGCAGCTTCGGGAGTATGGCGGCCACTGAAGCTTTCTTT. This codes for CASSFGSMAATEAFF. The full variable domain, rest sourced from reference TRBV5-1 and TRBJ1-1, is KAGVTQTPRYLIKTRGQQVTLSCSPISGHRSVSWYQQTPGQGLQFLFEYFSETQRNKGNFPGRFSGRQFSNSRSEMNVSTLELGDSALYLCASSFGSMAATEAFFGQGTRLTVV.

The V call is TRBV5-1, the J call TRBJ2-5; 12 bases line up with TRBD2. This CDR3 comprises 16 residues. The ends lost 1 base at V and 7 bases at J; junction bases unmatched: 8. CDR1 is SGHRS, CDR2 YFSETQ, per germline. DNA of the CDR3: TGCGCCAGCAGCTTGTCCGCGTCTAGCGGGAGGGGGACCCAGTACTTC. Encoded protein: CASSLSASSGRGTQYF.